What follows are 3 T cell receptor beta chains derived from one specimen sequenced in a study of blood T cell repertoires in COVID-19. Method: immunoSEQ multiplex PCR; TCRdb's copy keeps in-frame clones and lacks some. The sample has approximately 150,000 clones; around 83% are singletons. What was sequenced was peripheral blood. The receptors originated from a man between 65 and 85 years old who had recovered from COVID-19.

This chain's CDR3 is CASSPRTGRDEKLFF. DNA of the CDR3: TGTGCCAGCAGCCCTAGGACCGGGAGGGATGAAAAACTGTTTTTT. V and J are TRBV5-4 and TRBJ1-4; D is unclear. The CDR3 length is 15 residues. V lost 4 bases and J 6 bases, leaving 16 bases between the germline ends. CDR1 is SGHNT, CDR2 YYREEE, per germline (reference sequence).

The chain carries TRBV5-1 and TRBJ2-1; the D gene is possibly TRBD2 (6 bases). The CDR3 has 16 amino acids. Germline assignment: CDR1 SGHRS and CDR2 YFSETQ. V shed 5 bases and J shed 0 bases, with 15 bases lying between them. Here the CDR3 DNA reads TGCGCCAGCAGTCGGAGGGCCGACAGCTCCTACAATGAGCAGTTCTTC. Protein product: CASSRRADSSYNEQFF. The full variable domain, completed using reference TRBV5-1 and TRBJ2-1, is KAGVTQTPRYLIKTRGQQVTLSCSPISGHRSVSWYQQTPGQGLQFLFEYFSETQRNKGNFPGRFSGRQFSNSRSEMNVSTLELGDSALYLCASSRRADSSYNEQFFGPGTRLTVL.

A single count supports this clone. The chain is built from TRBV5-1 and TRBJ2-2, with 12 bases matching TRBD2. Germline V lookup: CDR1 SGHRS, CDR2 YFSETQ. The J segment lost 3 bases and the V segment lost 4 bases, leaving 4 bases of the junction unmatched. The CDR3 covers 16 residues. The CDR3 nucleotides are TGCGCCAGCAGCCGACTAGCGGGAGAGGACACCGGGGAGCTGTTTTTT. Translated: CASSRLAGEDTGELFF.